These 27 T cell receptor beta chains share one sample of origin, sequenced in a study of shared clonotypes between healthy human individuals (dated by TCRdb to 2020 to 2022). The method was the immunoSEQ multiplex PCR assay. The immuneACCESS repertoire file appears here via TCRdb, limited to in-frame rearrangements. These files lack a portion of the clones; in checked studies, under half of the deficit traces to unresolved V genes, and the cause of the others is not known. The table for this sample lists 110,000 or so clones; under 70% of them were counted only once. The top ten constitute roughly 25% of the sample. The sequenced sample was memory CD8+ T cells sorted from blood. Interpreted using the paper, the cell subset or site label stands for: CD45RO+ cells pooled with CCR7-negative TemRA cells. Receptor source: a woman aged 25 to 39 in good health.

V usage is TRBV20-1 and J usage is TRBJ1-1; no firm D call. Per germline, CDR1 DFQATT and CDR2 SNEGSKA (reference sequence). V was pared by 2 bases and J by 8 bases, with 6 bases between. This CDR3 comprises 10 residues. For the CDR3, the DNA is TGCAGTGCTAGATGGGGAGAAGCTTTCTTT. Protein product: CSARWGEAFF.

This chain uses TRBV4-1 with TRBJ2-7; 12 bases map to TRBD2. The CDR3 length is 18 residues. CDR1 and CDR2 from the germline V gene are MGHRA and YSYEKL. The V and J ends lost 1 base and 0 bases, in that order; junction bases with no gene match: 7. CDR3 in amino acids: CASSQATRTSGNSYEQYF. CDR3 sequence (DNA): TGCGCCAGCAGCCAAGCAACTCGGACTAGCGGGAACTCCTACGAGCAGTACTTC.

The chain uses TRBV7-8 and TRBJ1-5; 7 bases are a match to TRBD1. J gave up 4 bases and V 5 bases, and 8 bases lay outside the gene matches. Germline V gene lookup returns CDR1 SGHVS and CDR2 FQNEAQ. This CDR3 has 15 residues. The CDR3 DNA reads TGTGCCAGCAGCACGGGGACAGTTAGAAATCAGCCCCAGCATTTT. This sequence encodes CASSTGTVRNQPQHF.

The chain links TRBV28 to TRBJ2-5, with 7 bases identical to TRBD1. CDR3 size: 13 residues. Germline-derived CDR1 and CDR2 are MDHEN and SYDVKM. V gave up 7 bases and J gave up 1 base; unmatched junction bases: 3. CDR3 sequence (DNA): TGTGCCAGCACCAGGGACAGCCAAGAGACCCAGTACTTC. This sequence encodes CASTRDSQETQYF.

Written as DNA, the CDR3 is TGTGCCAGCAGTGAGACAGGGTTTCGCTATGGCTACACCTTC. Translation: CASSETGFRYGYTF. J is TRBJ1-2 and V is TRBV2, with TRBD1 matching over 7 bases. Trimming at V came to 3 bases and at J to 4 bases, leaving 5 bases not matched to a gene. This CDR3 has 14 residues. Germline V gives CDR1 SNHLY, CDR2 FYNNEI.

Ten or more counts support this clone. This chain joins TRBV2 and TRBJ2-5; D possibly corresponds to TRBD1 (5 bases). The germline V gene encodes CDR1 SNHLY and CDR2 FYNNEI. CDR3 length equals 17 residues. The V gene lost 3 bases and the J gene lost 3 bases, with 20 bases spanning the gap. CDR3 amino acids: CASSDQNRLRRKETQYF. CDR3 coding DNA: TGTGCCAGCAGTGACCAAAACAGGCTCCGGCGTAAAGAGACCCAGTACTTC.

This sequence joins TRBV9 and TRBJ2-5; 7 nucleotides align to TRBD1. CDR3 size: 15 residues. Germline CDR1 SGDLS, CDR2 YYNGEE. The V gene end was trimmed by 0 bases and the J gene end by 2 bases; junction bases not matched to a gene: 4. CDR3 sequence: CASSVGGTAQETQYF. DNA of the CDR3: TGTGCCAGCAGCGTAGGGGGGACAGCGCAAGAGACCCAGTACTTC. Complete variable domain (other parts from reference TRBV9 and TRBJ2-5): DSGVTQTPKHLITATGQRVTLRCSPRSGDLSVYWYQQSLDQGLQFLIQYYNGEERAKGNILERFSAQQFPDLHSELNLSSLELGDSALYFCASSVGGTAQETQYFGPGTRLLVL.

This rearrangement joins TRBV6-5 to TRBJ2-1; the D is unclear. Trimming pared 8 bases from V and 4 bases from J, leaving 9 bases between. In germline, CDR1 is MNHEY, CDR2 SVGAGI. The CDR3 sequence is 12 residues long. The CDR3 sequence: CASASAYNEQFF. In DNA form, the CDR3 reads TGTGCCAGCGCGAGCGCGTACAATGAGCAGTTCTTC.

This clone turned up a few times. The chain has TRBV27 and TRBJ2-3; TRBD2 might be the D (6 bases). The V end lost 8 bases, the J end lost 0 bases, and 12 bases lay between the germline ends. Germline V gene data show CDR1 as MNHEY and CDR2 as SMNVEV (reference sequence). This CDR3 is 14 amino acids long. CDR3 amino acids: CASQSGFSTDTQYF. CDR3 nucleotides: TGTGCCAGCCAGAGCGGGTTCAGCACAGATACGCAGTATTTT.

CDR3 sequence: CASSWLSGREGYEQYF. CDR3 DNA: TGCGCCAGCAGCTGGCTTAGCGGGAGAGAGGGCTACGAGCAGTACTTC. The V call is TRBV5-1, the J call TRBJ2-7; 9 nucleotides match TRBD2. V lost 3 bases and J lost 3; bases outside the gene matches: 10. The germline CDR1 and CDR2 sequences are SGHRS and YFSETQ. CDR3 size: 16 residues.

About this clone itself: The sample carries other DNA sequences with the same CDR3. The chain couples TRBV15 to TRBJ2-2, with 8 bases fitting TRBD1. This CDR3 region has 15 residues. The germline gives CDR1 LNHNV, CDR2 YYDKDF (reference sequence). Germline trimming cut 5 bases from V and 4 bases from J; bases unmatched to any gene: 6. The CDR3 region is CATSVDRAGTGELFF. DNA of the CDR3: TGTGCCACCAGCGTGGACAGGGCGGGCACCGGGGAGCTGTTTTTT.

The chain has TRBV7-9 and TRBJ1-1; D ambiguous. The CDR3 runs to 15 residues. CDR1 and CDR2 (germline): SEHNR, FQNEAQ (reference sequence). V was trimmed by 1 base and J by 0 bases, leaving 9 bases between them. CDR3 amino acids: CASSLGEHVNTEAFF. Here the CDR3 DNA reads TGTGCCAGCAGCTTAGGGGAACATGTGAACACTGAAGCTTTCTTT.

This clone was observed at least ten times. Other DNA sequences in this specimen translate into the identical CDR3. The J gene is TRBJ1-2, the V gene TRBV11-2, with 8 positions matching TRBD1. After removal of 1 base from V and 6 bases from J, the junction contained 1 base not matched to a gene. Per the germline V gene, CDR1 is SGHAT and CDR2 is FQNNGV. The CDR3 loop spans 13 amino acids. CDR3 residues: CASSLGTGNGYTF. CDR3 bases: TGTGCCAGCAGCTTAGGGACAGGGAATGGCTACACCTTC.

The V and J genes are TRBV19 and TRBJ2-6; 11 bases line up with TRBD1. Germline CDR1 and CDR2: LNHDA and SQIVND (reference sequence). The CDR3 totals 16 residues. V dropped 5 bases and J dropped 4; count of bases not matched to a gene: 4. The CDR3 region is CASSLDRGQGANVLTF. The CDR3 DNA sequence: TGTGCCAGTAGTTTGGACAGGGGGCAAGGGGCCAACGTCCTGACTTTC. Full variable domain (remainder filled in from reference TRBV19 and TRBJ2-6): DGGITQSPKYLFRKEGQNVTLSCEQNLNHDAMYWYRQDPGQGLRLIYYSQIVNDFQKGDIAEGYSVSREKKESFPLTVTSAQKNPTAFYLCASSLDRGQGANVLTFGAGSRLTVL.

The chain links TRBV11-1 to TRBJ2-2, with 9 bases identical to TRBD1. V was clipped by 1 base and J by 3 bases; unmatched bases: 0. Germline V CDR1 and CDR2: SGHAT, FQDESV (reference sequence). CDR3 size: 15 residues. The CDR3 nucleotides are TGTGCCAGCAGCTTAGGACAGGGGGACACCGGGGAGCTGTTTTTT. Translation gives CASSLGQGDTGELFF. Supplemented by reference TRBV11-1 and TRBJ2-2, the full variable domain reads EAEVAQSPRYKITEKSQAVAFWCDPISGHATLYWYRQILGQGPELLVQFQDESVVDDSQLPKDRFSAERLKGVDSTLKIQPAELGDSAMYLCASSLGQGDTGELFFGEGSRLTVL.

This clone has more than one count but fewer than ten. The rearrangement joins TRBV2 to TRBJ2-3; no firm D call. CDR1 and CDR2 (germline): SNHLY, FYNNEI. Trimming pared 1 base from V and 5 bases from J, leaving 16 bases between. The CDR3 has 16 amino acids. In DNA, the CDR3 is TGTGCCAGCAGTGAAGTTCCGGACGCGGAAGGAGATACGCAGTATTTT. As protein: CASSEVPDAEGDTQYF.

The rearrangement links TRBV11-2 to TRBJ2-7; 7 bases agree with TRBD1. Losses at the gene ends were 3 bases for V and 3 bases for J; bases not matched to a gene: 8. Germline V lookup: CDR1 SGHAT, CDR2 FQNNGV. There are 15 residues in the CDR3. The CDR3 region has the DNA TGTGCCAGCAGCTTTTCTGCGACAGGGTTCTACGAGCAGTACTTC. Translating it yields CASSFSATGFYEQYF.

The V call is TRBV7-2, the J call TRBJ2-5; TRBD2 is a possible D gene (5 bases). Germline CDR1 and CDR2: SGHTA and FQGNSA. V lost 9 bases and J 2 bases, leaving 16 bases between the germline ends. The CDR3 has 14 residues. The CDR3 region is CASKEGYLQETQYF. The CDR3 DNA reads TGTGCCAGTAAAGAGGGATACCTTCAAGAGACCCAGTACTTC.

V gene TRBV27 combines with J gene TRBJ2-7, with D perhaps matching TRBD1 (5 bases). There are 11 residues in the CDR3. V was clipped by 3 bases and J by 8 bases, with 8 bases between them. Germline V gene data show CDR1 as MNHEY and CDR2 as SMNVEV (reference sequence). The CDR3 nucleotides read TGTGCCAGCAGTTTCGCAGGGAAGCAGTACTTC. As protein: CASSFAGKQYF.

This chain joins TRBV5-8 and TRBJ2-7; 7 nucleotides agree with TRBD1. The V gene's germline CDR1 is SGHTS and CDR2 YDEGEE. The J segment lost 0 bases and the V segment lost 0 bases, leaving 3 bases of the junction unmatched. The CDR3 covers 15 residues. The CDR3 DNA is TGTGCCAGCAGCTTGGTAGGGGGCGGCTCCTACGAGCAGTACTTC. As protein: CASSLVGGGSYEQYF.

The chain joins TRBV19 to TRBJ2-1; D call uncertain. The CDR3 is 11 residues long. The germline gives CDR1 LNHDA, CDR2 SQIVND (reference sequence). V was shortened by 5 bases and J by 5 bases, with 4 bases between the two germline ends. CDR3 nucleotides: TGTGCCAGTAGTGGGAACAATGAGCAGTTCTTC. Encoded protein: CASSGNNEQFF.

In this sample, this clone turned up a few times. The gene calls are TRBV11-2 and TRBJ1-2; D not certain. V was clipped by 2 bases and J by 8 bases, with 15 bases between them. This CDR3 spans 14 amino acids. The germline V gene has CDR1 SGHAT and CDR2 FQNNGV. The CDR3 loop is CASSLLHRTGGYTF. DNA of the CDR3: TGTGCCAGCAGCTTACTACATCGGACGGGAGGCTACACCTTC.

This chain joins TRBV2 and TRBJ2-5, with 7 bases aligning to TRBD2. With 7 bases clipped from V and 5 bases from J, the junction kept 7 bases outside the gene matches. Germline CDR1 is SNHLY and CDR2 is FYNNEI. This CDR3 spans 13 amino acids. CDR3 protein: CASIREVWETQYF. The CDR3 nucleotides read TGTGCCAGCATCCGGGAGGTGTGGGAGACCCAGTACTTC.

This clone occurred once. The J gene is TRBJ2-7, the V gene TRBV10-2; TRBD1 might be the D (6 bases). Trimming stripped 6 bases from V and 1 base from J, with 16 bases between. CDR1 WSHSY and CDR2 SAAADI come from the germline V gene. The length of the CDR3 is 15 residues. In nucleotides, the CDR3 is TGCGCCAGCAGAGTACAGGGTCCTCCTTCCTACGAGCAGTACTTC. It translates to CASRVQGPPSYEQYF.

The J gene is TRBJ2-2, the V gene TRBV27; D might be TRBD1 (5 bases). Trimming stripped 1 base from V and 6 bases from J, with 15 bases between. Germline values: CDR1 MNHEY, CDR2 SMNVEV (reference sequence). There are 16 residues in the CDR3. CDR3 DNA: TGTGCCAGCAGTTTATTAAAAGGGGTTGAGTCCGGGGAGCTGTTTTTT. This gives the protein CASSLLKGVESGELFF.

This clone has ten or more counts. This chain links TRBV6-5 with TRBJ2-5, with D perhaps being TRBD1 or TRBD2 (5 bases each). The J call may be incorrect, as the DNA end agrees better with TRBJ2-7. Germline loops: CDR1 MNHEY, CDR2 SVGAGI. CDR3 length: 15 amino acids. The CDR3 loop reads CASSYSAGSSYEQYF. As DNA, the CDR3 is TGTGCCAGCAGTTACTCTGCAGGGAGCTCCTACGAGCAGTACTTC.

The CDR3: CASSQEQGEKLFF. Written as DNA, the CDR3 is TGTGCCAGCAGCCAGGAACAGGGAGAAAAACTGTTTTTT. The rearrangement joins TRBV4-2 to TRBJ1-4; TRBD1 is a possible D gene (6 bases). The V end lost 3 bases, the J end lost 8 bases, and 10 bases lay between the germline ends. This CDR3 has 13 amino acids. From germline, CDR1 is LGHNA and CDR2 YNFKEQ.